The text below deals with one TCR beta chain. Participants were aged roughly 18 to 95 years, lived in over 20 US areas, and enrolled virtually. Participant-given clinical history determined each cohort assignment. This sample is drawn from a study of blood T cell repertoires in COVID-19. Overall study: Samples taken during acute and convalescent COVID-19 were collected in the United States, Italy and Spain.

Original processing methods: Amplification from reference gene primers served as the basis for estimated nucleated cell counts. TCRdb keeps only in-frame clones here, not all; method: immunoSEQ multiplex PCR. V, J and clone size reflect that table, while D and trimming were determined from the DNA. The sample records some 400,000 clones, roughly nine tenths being singletons. V shed 1 base and J shed 2 bases, with 12 bases lying between them. Germline CDR1 and CDR2: LGHDT and YNNKEL (reference sequence). The CDR3 contains 16 residues. The source of this sequence is a man aged 25 to 40 who had recovered from COVID-19. This chain uses TRBV3-1 (or the pseudogene TRBV3-2) with TRBJ1-5; D unresolved. The source material was PBMCs or T cells enriched from blood (not recorded which). The CDR3 DNA reads TGTGCCAGCAGCCAAGGTGGAGGGTATGGCAATCAGCCCCAGCATTTT. The encoded protein is CASSQGGGYGNQPQHF.